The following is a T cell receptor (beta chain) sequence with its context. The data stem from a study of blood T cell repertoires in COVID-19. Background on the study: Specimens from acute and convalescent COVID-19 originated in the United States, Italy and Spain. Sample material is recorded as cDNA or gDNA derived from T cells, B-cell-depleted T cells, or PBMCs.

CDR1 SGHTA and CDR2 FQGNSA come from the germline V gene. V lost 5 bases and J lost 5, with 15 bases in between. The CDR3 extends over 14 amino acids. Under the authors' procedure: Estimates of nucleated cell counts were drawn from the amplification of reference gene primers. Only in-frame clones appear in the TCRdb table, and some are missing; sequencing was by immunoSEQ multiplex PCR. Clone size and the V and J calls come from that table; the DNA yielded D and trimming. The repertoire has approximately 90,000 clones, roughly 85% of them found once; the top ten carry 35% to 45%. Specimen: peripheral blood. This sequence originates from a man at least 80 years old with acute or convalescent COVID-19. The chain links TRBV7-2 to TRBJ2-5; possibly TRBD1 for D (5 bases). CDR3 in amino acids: CASSLRADGETQYF. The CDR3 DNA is TGTGCCAGCAGCCTCAGGGCCGATGGGGAGACCCAGTACTTC.